This T cell receptor (beta chain) is drawn from a study of T cells expressing NK-cell markers. Per germline, CDR1 SGHTA and CDR2 FQGTGA. The CDR3 is 13 residues long. One entry per CDR3 protein, without DNA, is what TCRdb gives after re-calling the 5' RACE reads. The sample's table shows some 410,000 distinct CDR3 sequences. Sequenced sample: blood T cells: a sorted CD56 or NKG2C T cell subset, CD4+ or CD8+ T cells, or bulk PBMC T cells (not recorded which). The TCR comes from a woman aged 18 to 75 in good health. This sequence joins TRBV7-3 and TRBJ2-3. The CDR3 reads CASSLNIGDTQYF.